This entry concerns a single TCR beta chain. Original analysis: How many nucleated cells were present was estimated from reference gene primer amplification. Clones were sequenced by immunoSEQ multiplex PCR, and TCRdb holds only the in-frame ones, with some missing. That table supplies the V and J calls and clone size; D and trimming were determined from the DNA. The profile shows around 230,000 clones, approximately 80% of them singletons. The sample comes from a study of blood T cell repertoires in COVID-19. In the study overall: PBMCs, B-cell-depleted T cells, or T cells were the source of the cDNA or gDNA that made up the material.

With 6 bases removed from V and 2 bases from J, the gap between germline ends came to 8 bases. CDR1 SGDLS and CDR2 YYNGEE come from the germline V gene. CDR3 length: 12 residues. The TCR comes from a man in his forties or fifties with acute or convalescent COVID-19. The specimen was peripheral blood. The rearrangement uses TRBV9 and TRBJ2-5; D is undetermined. CDR3 in amino acids: CASIDSQETQYF. The CDR3 DNA reads as TGTGCCAGCATAGACTCTCAAGAGACCCAGTACTTC.